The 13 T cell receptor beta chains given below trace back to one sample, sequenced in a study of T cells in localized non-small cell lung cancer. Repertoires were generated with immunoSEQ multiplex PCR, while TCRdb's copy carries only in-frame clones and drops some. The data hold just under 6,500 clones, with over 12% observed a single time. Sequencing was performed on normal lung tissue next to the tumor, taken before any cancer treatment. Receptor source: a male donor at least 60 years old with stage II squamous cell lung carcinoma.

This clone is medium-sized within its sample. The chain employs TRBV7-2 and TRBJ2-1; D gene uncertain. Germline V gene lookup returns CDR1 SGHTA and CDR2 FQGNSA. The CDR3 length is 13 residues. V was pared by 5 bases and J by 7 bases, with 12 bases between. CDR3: CASSPNSRNEQFF. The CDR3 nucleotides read TGTGCCAGCAGCCCAAATTCTAGAAATGAGCAGTTCTTC. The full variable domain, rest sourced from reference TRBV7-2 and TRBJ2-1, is GAGVSQSPSNKVTEKGKDVELRCDPISGHTALYWYRQSLGQGLEFLIYFQGNSAPDKSGLPSDRFSAERTGGSVSTLTIQRTQQEDSAVYLCASSPNSRNEQFFGPGTRLTVL.

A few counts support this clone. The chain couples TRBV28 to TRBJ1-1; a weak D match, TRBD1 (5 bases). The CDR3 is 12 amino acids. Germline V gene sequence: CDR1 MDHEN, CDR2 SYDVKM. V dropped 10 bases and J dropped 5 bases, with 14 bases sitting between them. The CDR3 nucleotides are TGTGCCACCGGGGGAGGTTTTACTGAAGCTTTCTTT. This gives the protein CATGGGFTEAFF.

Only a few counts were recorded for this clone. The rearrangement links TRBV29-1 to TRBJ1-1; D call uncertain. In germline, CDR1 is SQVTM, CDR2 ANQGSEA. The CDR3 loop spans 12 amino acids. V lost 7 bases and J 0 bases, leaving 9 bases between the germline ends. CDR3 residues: CSAGRMNTEAFF. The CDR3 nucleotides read TGCAGCGCAGGACGGATGAACACTGAAGCTTTCTTT.

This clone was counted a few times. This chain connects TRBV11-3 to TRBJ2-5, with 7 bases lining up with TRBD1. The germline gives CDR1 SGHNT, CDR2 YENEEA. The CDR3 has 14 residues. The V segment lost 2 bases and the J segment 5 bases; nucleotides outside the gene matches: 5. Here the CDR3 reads CASSLQGGGETQYF. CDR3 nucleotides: TGTGCCAGCAGCTTACAAGGGGGCGGTGAGACCCAGTACTTC.

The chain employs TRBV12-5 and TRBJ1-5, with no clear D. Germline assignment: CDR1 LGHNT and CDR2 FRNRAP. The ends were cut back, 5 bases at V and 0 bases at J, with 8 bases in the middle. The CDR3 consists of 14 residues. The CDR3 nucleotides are TGTGCTAGTGGTCGGACGGATAGCAATCAGCCCCAGCATTTT. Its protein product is CASGRTDSNQPQHF.

CDR3 residues: CASSSLSTSGRTYEQYF. The CDR3 DNA reads TGCGCCAGCAGCTCCCTTAGTACTAGCGGGAGGACCTACGAGCAGTACTTC. The genes are TRBV5-1 and TRBJ2-7; TRBD2 agrees at 12 bases. The CDR3 covers 17 residues. From germline, CDR1 is SGHRS and CDR2 YFSETQ. The J segment lost 2 bases and the V segment lost 3 bases, leaving 9 bases of the junction unmatched.

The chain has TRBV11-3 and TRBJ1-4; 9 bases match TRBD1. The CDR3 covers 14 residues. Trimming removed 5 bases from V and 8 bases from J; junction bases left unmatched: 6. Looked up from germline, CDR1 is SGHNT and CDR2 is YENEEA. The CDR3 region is CASSETGGEEKLFF. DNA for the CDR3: TGTGCCAGCAGCGAGACAGGGGGGGAAGAAAAACTGTTTTTT.

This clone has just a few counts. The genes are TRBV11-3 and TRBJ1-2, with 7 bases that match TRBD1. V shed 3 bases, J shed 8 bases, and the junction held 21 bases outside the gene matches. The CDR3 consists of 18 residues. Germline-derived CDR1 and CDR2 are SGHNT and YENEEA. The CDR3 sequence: CASSLLEYSREKGAGYTF. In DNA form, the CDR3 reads TGTGCCAGCAGCTTGTTGGAGTACTCGAGGGAAAAGGGGGCAGGCTACACCTTC.

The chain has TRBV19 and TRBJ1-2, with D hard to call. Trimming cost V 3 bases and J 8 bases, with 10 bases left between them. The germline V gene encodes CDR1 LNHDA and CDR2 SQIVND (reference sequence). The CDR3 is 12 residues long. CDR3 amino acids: CASSMLHRGYTF. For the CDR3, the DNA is TGTGCCAGTAGTATGCTTCATAGGGGCTACACCTTC. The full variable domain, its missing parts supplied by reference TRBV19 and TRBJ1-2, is DGGITQSPKYLFRKEGQNVTLSCEQNLNHDAMYWYRQDPGQGLRLIYYSQIVNDFQKGDIAEGYSVSREKKESFPLTVTSAQKNPTAFYLCASSMLHRGYTFGSGTRLTVV.

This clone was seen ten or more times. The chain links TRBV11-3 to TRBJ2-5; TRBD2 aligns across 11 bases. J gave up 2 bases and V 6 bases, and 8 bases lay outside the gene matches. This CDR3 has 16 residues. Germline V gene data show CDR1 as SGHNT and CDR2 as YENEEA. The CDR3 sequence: CASRSSGGTLQETQYF. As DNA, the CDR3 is TGTGCCAGCAGATCTAGCGGGGGGACCCTTCAAGAGACCCAGTACTTC.

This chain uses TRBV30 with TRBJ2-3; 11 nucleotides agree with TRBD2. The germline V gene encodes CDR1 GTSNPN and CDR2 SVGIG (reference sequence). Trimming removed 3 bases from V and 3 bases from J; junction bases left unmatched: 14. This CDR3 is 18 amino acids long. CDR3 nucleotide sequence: TGTGCCTGGAGACCACTAGCGGGAGATGGGATTGGAACAGATACGCAGTATTTT. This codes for CAWRPLAGDGIGTDTQYF.

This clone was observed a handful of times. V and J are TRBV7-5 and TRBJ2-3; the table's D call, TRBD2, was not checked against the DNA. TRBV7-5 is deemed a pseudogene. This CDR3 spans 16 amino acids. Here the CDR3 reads CASSPTKLAGTDTQYF. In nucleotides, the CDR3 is TGTGCCAGCAGCCCAACCAAGCTAGCGGGCACAGATACGCAGTATTTT.

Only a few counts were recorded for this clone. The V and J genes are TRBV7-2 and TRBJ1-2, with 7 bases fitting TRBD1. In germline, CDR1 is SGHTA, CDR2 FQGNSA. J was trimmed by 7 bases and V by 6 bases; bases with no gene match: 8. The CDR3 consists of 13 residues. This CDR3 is CASSSGTVPGYTF. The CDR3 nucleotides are TGTGCCAGCAGTTCCGGGACAGTTCCTGGCTACACCTTC. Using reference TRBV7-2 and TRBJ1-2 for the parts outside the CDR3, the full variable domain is GAGVSQSPSNKVTEKGKDVELRCDPISGHTALYWYRQSLGQGLEFLIYFQGNSAPDKSGLPSDRFSAERTGGSVSTLTIQRTQQEDSAVYLCASSSGTVPGYTFGSGTRLTVV.